At least ten counts were recorded for the clone carrying this T cell receptor beta chain. Its antigen is as yet unknown. Time point noted: newly diagnosed GD, antithyroid drugs for less than 3 months. From PBMCs, RNA was extracted and then used to make the TCR library. The data were taken from a study of regulatory T cells in long-lasting Graves disease. Findings and caveats of the study: Not thyroid tissue but only peripheral blood was studied.

Relying on iRepertoire HTBI primers and Arm-PCR of CDR3 regions, the team built TCR beta libraries. TCRdb reprocessed the multiplex PCR reads via MiXCR and lists one record per CDR3 protein. The sample includes some 450,000 distinct CDR3 sequences, around 17% of them seen just once. Germline values: CDR1 MNHEY, CDR2 SVGAGI. The length of the CDR3 is 15 residues. V was pared by 1 base and J by 6 bases, with 12 bases between. This same sample was also taken into another study, of T cells in Graves' hyperthyroidism and ophthalmopathy.

The clonotype originates from a woman younger than 45 with Graves disease. The chain has TRBV6-5 and TRBJ1-4; D is undetermined. The input for sequencing was peripheral blood mononuclear cells (PBMCs), taken at new diagnosis, from a patient treated with antithyroid drugs. The CDR3 spells CASSYLGGRDEKLFF. CDR3 DNA: TGTGCCAGCAGTTACTTAGGCGGACGAGATGAAAAACTGTTTTTT.